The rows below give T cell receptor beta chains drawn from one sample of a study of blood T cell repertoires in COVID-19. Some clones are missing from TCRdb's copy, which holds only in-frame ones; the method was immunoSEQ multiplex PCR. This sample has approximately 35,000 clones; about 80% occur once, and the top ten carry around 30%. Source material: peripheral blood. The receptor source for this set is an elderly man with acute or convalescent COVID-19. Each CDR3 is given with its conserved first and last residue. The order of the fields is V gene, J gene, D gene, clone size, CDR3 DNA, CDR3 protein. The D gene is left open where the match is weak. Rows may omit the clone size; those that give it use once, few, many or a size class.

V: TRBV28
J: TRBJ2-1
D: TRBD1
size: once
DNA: TGTGCCAGCAGTTTTGGGACAGGGAGGGTCAATGAGCAGTTCTTC
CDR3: CASSFGTGRVNEQFF

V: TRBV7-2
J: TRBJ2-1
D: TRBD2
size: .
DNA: TGTGCCAGCAGCTTGGCACTCGGGGGGAGCTGGAATGAGCAGTTCTTC
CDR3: CASSLALGGSWNEQFF

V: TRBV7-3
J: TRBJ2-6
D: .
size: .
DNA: TGTGCCAGCAGCGGGCCAGGTTACTCTGGGGCCAACGTCCTGACTTTC
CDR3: CASSGPGYSGANVLTF

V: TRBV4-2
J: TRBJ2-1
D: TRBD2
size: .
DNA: TGTGCCAGCAGCCAAGTCCTAGCGGGAGACAATGAGCAGTTCTTC
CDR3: CASSQVLAGDNEQFF

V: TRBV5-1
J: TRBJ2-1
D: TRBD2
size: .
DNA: TGCGCCAGCAGCTTGGACCAGCGGGAGTCCTACAATGAGCAGTTCTTC
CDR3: CASSLDQRESYNEQFF

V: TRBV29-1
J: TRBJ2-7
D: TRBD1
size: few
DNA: TGCAGCGTTGCTACAGGGGGTCCCTACGAGCAGTACTTC
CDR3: CSVATGGPYEQYF

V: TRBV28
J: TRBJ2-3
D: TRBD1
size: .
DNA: TGTGCCAGCAGGTCCGGGACAGGGCTCGATACGCAGTATTTT
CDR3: CASRSGTGLDTQYF

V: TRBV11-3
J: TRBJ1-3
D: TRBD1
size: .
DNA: TGTGCCAGCAGCTTGGGACAGGGAAACACCATATATTTT
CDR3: CASSLGQGNTIYF

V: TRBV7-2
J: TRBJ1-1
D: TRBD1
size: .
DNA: TGTGCCAGCAACCGGGACAGGGGGCCGAACACTGAAGCTTTCTTT
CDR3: CASNRDRGPNTEAFF

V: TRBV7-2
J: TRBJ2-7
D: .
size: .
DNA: TGTGCCAGCAGCCCCGCGGAATCCTACGAGCAGTACTTC
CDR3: CASSPAESYEQYF

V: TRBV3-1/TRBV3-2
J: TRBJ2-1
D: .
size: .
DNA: TGTGCCAGCAGCCAAGATCTGCCTAGCGACATCTCCTACAATGAGCAGTTCTTC
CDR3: CASSQDLPSDISYNEQFF

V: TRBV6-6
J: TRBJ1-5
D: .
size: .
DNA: TGTGCCAGCAGCGCCTCAGGACAGAAGAGCAATCAGCCCCAGCATTTT
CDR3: CASSASGQKSNQPQHF

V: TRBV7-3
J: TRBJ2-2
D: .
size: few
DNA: TGTGCCAGCAGCTTAGGACCAGCGGCCCTAGGCACCGGGGAGCTGTTTTTT
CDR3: CASSLGPAALGTGELFF

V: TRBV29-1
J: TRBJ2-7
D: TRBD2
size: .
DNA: TGCAGCGTCCGCACTAGCGGAACTAGCCACTACGAGCAGTACTTC
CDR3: CSVRTSGTSHYEQYF

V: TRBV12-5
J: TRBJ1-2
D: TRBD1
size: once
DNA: TGTGCTAGTGCCACAGGGGCTAACTATGGCTACACCTTC
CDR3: CASATGANYGYTF

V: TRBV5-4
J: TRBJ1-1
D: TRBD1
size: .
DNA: TGTGCCAGCAGCTCGAGCAGGGGGCAGACTGAAGCTTTCTTT
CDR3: CASSSSRGQTEAFF

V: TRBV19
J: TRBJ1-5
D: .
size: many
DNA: TGTGCCAGTAGTCTGAGGAATCAGCCCCAGCATTTT
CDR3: CASSLRNQPQHF

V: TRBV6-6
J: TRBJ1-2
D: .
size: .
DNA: TGTGCCAGCAGTTACAATTCGGGCTACACCTTC
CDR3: CASSYNSGYTF

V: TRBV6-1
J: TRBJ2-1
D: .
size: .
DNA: TGTGCCAGCAGTGATGGCGGCAGCTACAATGAGCAGTTCTTC
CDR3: CASSDGGSYNEQFF

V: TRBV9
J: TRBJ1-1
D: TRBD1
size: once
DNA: TGTGCCAGCAGCCCCTCGGGACAGGGGGTTACTGAAGCTTTCTTT
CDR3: CASSPSGQGVTEAFF

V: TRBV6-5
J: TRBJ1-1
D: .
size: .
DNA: TGTGCCAGCAGTTTAAACGCCCAGGGCACTGAAGCTTTCTTT
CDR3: CASSLNAQGTEAFF

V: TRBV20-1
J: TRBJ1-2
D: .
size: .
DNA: TGCAGTCCGTGGCGGAACTATGGCTACACCTTC
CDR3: CSPWRNYGYTF

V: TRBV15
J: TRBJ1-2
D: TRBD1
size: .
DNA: TGTGCCACCAGCAGATGGAGAAGGGGACAGGGTCGTGCAGACTATGGCTACACCTTC
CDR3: CATSRWRRGQGRADYGYTF

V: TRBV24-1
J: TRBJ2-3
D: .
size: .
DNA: TGTGCCACCAGTGATTTCTCCCCTTTCCCTACCTGGGGCCAAAGTTGCACAGATACGCAGTATTTT
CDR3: CATSDFSPFPTWGQSCTDTQYF

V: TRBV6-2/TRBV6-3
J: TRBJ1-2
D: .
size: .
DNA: TGTGCCAGCAGTTACTCGGAGGAAAAACCAGATGGCTACACCTTC
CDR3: CASSYSEEKPDGYTF

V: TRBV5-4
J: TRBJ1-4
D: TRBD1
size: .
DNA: TGTGCCAGCAGCTTCCCCGGGACAGGGGAGGGGGAAAAAGAAAAACTGTTTTTT
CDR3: CASSFPGTGEGEKEKLFF

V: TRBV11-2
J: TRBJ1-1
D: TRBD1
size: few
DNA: TGTGCCAGCAGCTTAAGGAGGGACAGGGGGACGGAAGCTTTCTTT
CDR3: CASSLRRDRGTEAFF

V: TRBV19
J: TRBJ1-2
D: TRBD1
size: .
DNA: TGTGCCAGTAGTACTATGGGACAGGGATATCTTAGCTACACCTTC
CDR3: CASSTMGQGYLSYTF

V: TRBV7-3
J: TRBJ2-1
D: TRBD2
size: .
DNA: TGTGCCAGCAGCTTAGGTATAGGACTAGCGGGAGGTGAGCAGTTCTTC
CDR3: CASSLGIGLAGGEQFF

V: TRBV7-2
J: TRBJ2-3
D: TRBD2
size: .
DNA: TGTGCCAGCAGCTTAGAGCGGGGGGACCAAGATACGCAGTATTTT
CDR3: CASSLERGDQDTQYF

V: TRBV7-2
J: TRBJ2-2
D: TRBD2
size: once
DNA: TGTGCCAGCAGCTTAGCTAGCGGGAGTACAACCGGGGAGCTGTTTTTT
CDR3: CASSLASGSTTGELFF

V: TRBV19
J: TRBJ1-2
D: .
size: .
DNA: TGTGCCACCCTTAGTGGGCTTGGCTACACCTTC
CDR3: CATLSGLGYTF

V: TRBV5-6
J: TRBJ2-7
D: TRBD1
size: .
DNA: TGTGCCAGCAGCCCAGGGACAGGGGTTTCCTACGAGCAGTACTTC
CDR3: CASSPGTGVSYEQYF

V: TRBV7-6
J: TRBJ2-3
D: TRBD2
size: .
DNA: TGTGCCAGCAGCCCCCGGACTAGCGGCACAGATACGCAGTATTTT
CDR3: CASSPRTSGTDTQYF

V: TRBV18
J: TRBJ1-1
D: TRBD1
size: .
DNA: TGTGCCAGCTCACTACAGGGGCGGAATGAAGCTTTCTTT
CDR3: CASSLQGRNEAFF

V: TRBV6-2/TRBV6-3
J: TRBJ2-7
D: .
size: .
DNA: TGTGCCAGCAGTTACTCCAACTACGAGCAGTACTTC
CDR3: CASSYSNYEQYF

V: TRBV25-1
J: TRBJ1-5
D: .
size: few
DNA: TGTGCCAGCAGTGAATACGGTCAGCCCCAGCATTTT
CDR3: CASSEYGQPQHF

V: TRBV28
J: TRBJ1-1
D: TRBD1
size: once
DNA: TGTGCCAGCAGTTCGACAGGGGGCGGGAACACTGAAGCTTTCTTT
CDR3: CASSSTGGGNTEAFF

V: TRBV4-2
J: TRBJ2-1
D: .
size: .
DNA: TGTGCCAGCAGCCAAGTCCATGGGAGTGATGAGCAGTTCTTC
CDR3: CASSQVHGSDEQFF

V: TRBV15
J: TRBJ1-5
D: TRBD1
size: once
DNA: TGTGCCACCAGCGGACAGGGACGAAGCAATCAGCCCCAGCATTTT
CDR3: CATSGQGRSNQPQHF

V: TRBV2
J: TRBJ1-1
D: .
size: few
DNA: TGTGCCAGCAGTGCGGACTCCGACGGGGCTGAAGCTTTCTTT
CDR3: CASSADSDGAEAFF

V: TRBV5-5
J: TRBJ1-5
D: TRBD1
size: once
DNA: TGTGCCAGCAGCACCGGGACAGGGAACCCCTATAGCAATCAGCCCCAGCATTTT
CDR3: CASSTGTGNPYSNQPQHF

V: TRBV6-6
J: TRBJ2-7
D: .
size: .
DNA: TGTGCCAGCAGTTACTCGAGCAGGGGCCAGGCCGAGCAGTACTTC
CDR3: CASSYSSRGQAEQYF

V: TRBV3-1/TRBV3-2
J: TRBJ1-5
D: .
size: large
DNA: TGTGCCAGCAGCCAAGCACAGACCCTTAGCAATCAGCCCCAGCATTTT
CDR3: CASSQAQTLSNQPQHF

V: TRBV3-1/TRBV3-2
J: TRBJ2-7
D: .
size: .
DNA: TGTGCCAGCAGCCATCTCCCTCGGGGACAGCGGGCCTACGAGCAGTACTTC
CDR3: CASSHLPRGQRAYEQYF